This TCR beta chain originates from a study of T cells after yellow fever vaccination. This clonotype has at least ten counts. Its antigen is not identified. TCRdb re-analysed the 5' RACE reads in MiXCR, keeping a single row per CDR3 protein. This table has about 340,000 distinct CDR3 sequences, almost 4% appearing once. General observations from the study: Re-detected after boosting: most primary clones, more than 95% of CD4 and 88% of CD8.

This CDR3 has 16 residues. Trimming at V came to 7 bases and at J to 4 bases, leaving 12 bases not matched to a gene. Germline-derived CDR1 and CDR2 are MNHNY and SVGAGI (reference sequence). The sequencing used PBMCs, collected 5 days after the yellow fever booster vaccination. The chain recombines TRBV6-6 with TRBJ2-5, with 10 bases matching TRBD2. The clonotype comes from a man between 18 and 29 years old who received the YFV17D yellow fever vaccine. CDR3 sequence: CASTPGVIAGGETQYF. CDR3 nucleotides: TGTGCCAGCACCCCGGGGGTTATAGCGGGGGGAGAGACCCAGTACTTC.